This TCR beta chain was sequenced during a study of beta chain features in type 1 diabetes. Expressed TCRB transcripts were sequenced, since all the RNA that had been isolated was reverse transcribed. Method: immunoSEQ multiplex PCR; TCRdb's copy keeps in-frame clones and lacks some. The sample carries around 150,000 clones, roughly 8% recorded once. Sequencing was done on a sample of central memory CD4+ T cells from blood. This TCR was sampled from a man between 18 and 35 years old in good health.

CDR3 DNA sequence: TGTGCCAGCAGCTTAGGCCGCCAGCGCTATCAAGAGACCCAGTACTTC. It yields the protein CASSLGRQRYQETQYF. The chain recombines TRBV7-2 with TRBJ2-5; D unclear. This CDR3 has 16 residues. V was clipped by 1 base and J by 2 bases, with 14 bases between them. Germline values: CDR1 SGHTA, CDR2 FQGNSA.